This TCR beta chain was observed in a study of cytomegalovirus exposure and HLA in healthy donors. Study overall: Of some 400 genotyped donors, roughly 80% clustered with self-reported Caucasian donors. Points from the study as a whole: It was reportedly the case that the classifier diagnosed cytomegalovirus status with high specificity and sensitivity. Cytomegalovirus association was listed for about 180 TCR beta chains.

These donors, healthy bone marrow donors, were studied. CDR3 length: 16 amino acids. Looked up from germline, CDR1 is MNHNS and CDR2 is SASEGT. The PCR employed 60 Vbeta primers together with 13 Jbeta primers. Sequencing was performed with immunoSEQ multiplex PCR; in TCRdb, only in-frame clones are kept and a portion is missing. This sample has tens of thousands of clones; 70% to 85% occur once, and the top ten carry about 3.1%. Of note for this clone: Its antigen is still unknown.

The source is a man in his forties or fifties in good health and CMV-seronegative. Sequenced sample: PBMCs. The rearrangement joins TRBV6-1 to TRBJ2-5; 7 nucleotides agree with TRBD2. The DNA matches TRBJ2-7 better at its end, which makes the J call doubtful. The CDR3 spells CASSEEGSGPTYEQYF. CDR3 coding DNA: TGTGCCAGCAGTGAAGAGGGTAGCGGGCCGACCTACGAGCAGTACTTC.